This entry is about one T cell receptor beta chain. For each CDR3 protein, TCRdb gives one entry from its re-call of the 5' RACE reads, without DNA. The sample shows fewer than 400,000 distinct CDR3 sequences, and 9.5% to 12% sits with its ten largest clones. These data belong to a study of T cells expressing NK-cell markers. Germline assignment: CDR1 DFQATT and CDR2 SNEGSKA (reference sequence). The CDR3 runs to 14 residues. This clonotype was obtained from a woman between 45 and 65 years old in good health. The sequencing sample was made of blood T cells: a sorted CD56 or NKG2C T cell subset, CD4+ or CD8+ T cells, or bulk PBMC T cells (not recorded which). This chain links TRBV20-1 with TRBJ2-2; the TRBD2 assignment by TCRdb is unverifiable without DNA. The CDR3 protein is CSASEASVKGELFF.